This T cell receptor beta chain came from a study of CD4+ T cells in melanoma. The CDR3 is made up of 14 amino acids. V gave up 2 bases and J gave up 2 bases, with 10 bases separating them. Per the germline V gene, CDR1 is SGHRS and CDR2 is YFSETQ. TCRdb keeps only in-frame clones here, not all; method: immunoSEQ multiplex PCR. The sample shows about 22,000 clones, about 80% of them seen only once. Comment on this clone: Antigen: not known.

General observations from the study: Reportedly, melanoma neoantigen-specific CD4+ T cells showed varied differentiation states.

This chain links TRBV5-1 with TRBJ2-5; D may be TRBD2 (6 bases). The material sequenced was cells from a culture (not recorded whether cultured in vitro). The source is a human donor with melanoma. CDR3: CASSFSGLQETQYF. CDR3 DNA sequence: TGCGCCAGCAGCTTCAGCGGACTACAAGAGACCCAGTACTTC.